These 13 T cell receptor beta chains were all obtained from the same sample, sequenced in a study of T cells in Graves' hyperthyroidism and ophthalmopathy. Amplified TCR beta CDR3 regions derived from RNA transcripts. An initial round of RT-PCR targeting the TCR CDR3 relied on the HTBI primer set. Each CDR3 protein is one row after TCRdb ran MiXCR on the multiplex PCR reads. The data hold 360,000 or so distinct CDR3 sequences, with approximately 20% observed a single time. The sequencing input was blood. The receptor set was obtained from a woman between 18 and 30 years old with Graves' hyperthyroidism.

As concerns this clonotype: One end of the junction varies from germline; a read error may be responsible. The CDR3 bases are TGCGCCAGCAGCCAAGCTGTGTGGGCCCTTTGGGCGAACGCCGGGGAGCTGTTTTTT. Residues: CASSQAVWALWANAGELFF. The V call is TRBV5-1, the J call TRBJ2-2; unclear D gene. From germline, CDR1 is SGHRS and CDR2 YFSETQ. CDR3 length: 19 amino acids.

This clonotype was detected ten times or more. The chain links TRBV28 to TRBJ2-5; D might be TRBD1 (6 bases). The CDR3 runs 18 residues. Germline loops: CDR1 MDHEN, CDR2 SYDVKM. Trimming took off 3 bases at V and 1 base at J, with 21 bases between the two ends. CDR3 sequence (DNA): TGTGCCAGCAGTTTCGGTCTTCTACAGGGAAAACTCCAAGAGACCCAGTACTTC. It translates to CASSFGLLQGKLQETQYF. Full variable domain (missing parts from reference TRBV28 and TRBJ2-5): DVKVTQSSRYLVKRTGEKVFLECVQDMDHENMFWYRQDPGLGLRLIYFSYDVKMKEKGDIPEGYSVSREKKERFSLILESASTNQTSMYLCASSFGLLQGKLQETQYFGPGTRLLVL.

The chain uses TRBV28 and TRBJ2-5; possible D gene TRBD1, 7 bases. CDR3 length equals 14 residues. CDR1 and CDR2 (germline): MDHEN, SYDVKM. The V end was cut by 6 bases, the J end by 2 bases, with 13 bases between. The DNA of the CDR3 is TGTGCCAGCAGGGGGGGACAGAGACAAGAGACCCAGTACTTC. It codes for CASRGGQRQETQYF.

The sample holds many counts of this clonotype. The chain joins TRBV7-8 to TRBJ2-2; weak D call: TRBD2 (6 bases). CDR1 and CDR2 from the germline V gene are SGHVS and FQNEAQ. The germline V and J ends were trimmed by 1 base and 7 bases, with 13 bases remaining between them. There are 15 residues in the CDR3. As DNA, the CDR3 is TGTGCCAGCAGCTTAGGTCGGGGGTGGATCGGGGAGCTGTTTTTT. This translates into CASSLGRGWIGELFF.

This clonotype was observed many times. The CDR3 DNA is TGCGCCAGCAGTGCTTTGACGGACGATCAGCCCCAGCATTTT. Translating gives CASSALTDDQPQHF. The V and J genes are TRBV10-2 and TRBJ1-5; D not certain. Deletions cut 4 bases from V and 5 bases from J, with 12 bases between. CDR3 size: 14 residues. Germline CDR1 reads WSHSY; CDR2 reads SAAADI.

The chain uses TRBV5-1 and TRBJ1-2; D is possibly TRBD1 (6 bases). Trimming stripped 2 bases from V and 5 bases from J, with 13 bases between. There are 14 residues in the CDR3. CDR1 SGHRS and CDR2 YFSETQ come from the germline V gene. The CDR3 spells CASSFRTDSYGYTF. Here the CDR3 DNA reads TGCGCCAGCAGCTTCCGGACAGACTCGTATGGCTACACCTTC.

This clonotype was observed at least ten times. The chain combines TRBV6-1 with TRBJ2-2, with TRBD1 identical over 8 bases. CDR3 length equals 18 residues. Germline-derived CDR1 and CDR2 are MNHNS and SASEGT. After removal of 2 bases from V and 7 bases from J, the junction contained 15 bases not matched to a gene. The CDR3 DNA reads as TGTGCCAGCAGTGAATGGGCAGGGGGCACCCTTGGCGGCGGGGAGCTGTTTTTT. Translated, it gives CASSEWAGGTLGGGELFF.

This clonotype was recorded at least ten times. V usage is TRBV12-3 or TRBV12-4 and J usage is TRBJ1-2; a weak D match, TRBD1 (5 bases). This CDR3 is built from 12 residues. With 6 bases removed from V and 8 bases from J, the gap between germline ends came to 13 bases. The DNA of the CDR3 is TGTGCCAGCAGCTTCGACAGCCGGGGCTACACCTTC. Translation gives CASSFDSRGYTF.

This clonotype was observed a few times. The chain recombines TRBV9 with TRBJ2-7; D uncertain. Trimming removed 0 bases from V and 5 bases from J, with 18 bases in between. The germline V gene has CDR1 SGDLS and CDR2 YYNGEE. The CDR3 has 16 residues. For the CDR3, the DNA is TGTGCCAGCAGCGTAGGTAATGCAGGTTATTTTGACGAGCAGTACTTC. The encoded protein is CASSVGNAGYFDEQYF.

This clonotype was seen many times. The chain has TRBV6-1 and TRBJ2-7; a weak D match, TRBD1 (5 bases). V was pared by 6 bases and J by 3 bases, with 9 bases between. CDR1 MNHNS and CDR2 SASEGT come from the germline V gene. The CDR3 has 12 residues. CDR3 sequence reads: CASRVQGYEQYF. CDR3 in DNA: TGTGCCAGCAGGGTGCAGGGCTACGAGCAGTACTTC.

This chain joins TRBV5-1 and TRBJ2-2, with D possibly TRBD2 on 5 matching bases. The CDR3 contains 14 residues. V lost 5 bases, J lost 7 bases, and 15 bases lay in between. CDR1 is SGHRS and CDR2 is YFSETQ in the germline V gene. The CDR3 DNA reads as TGCGCCAGCAGTTTAGTCACCGGGGTCGGGGAGCTGTTTTTT. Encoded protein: CASSLVTGVGELFF.

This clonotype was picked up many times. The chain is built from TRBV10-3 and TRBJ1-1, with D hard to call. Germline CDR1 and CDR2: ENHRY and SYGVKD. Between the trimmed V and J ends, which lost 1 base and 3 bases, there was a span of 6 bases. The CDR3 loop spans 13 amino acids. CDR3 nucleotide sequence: TGTGCCATCAGTGAGTACATATACACTGAAGCTTTCTTT. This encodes CAISEYIYTEAFF.

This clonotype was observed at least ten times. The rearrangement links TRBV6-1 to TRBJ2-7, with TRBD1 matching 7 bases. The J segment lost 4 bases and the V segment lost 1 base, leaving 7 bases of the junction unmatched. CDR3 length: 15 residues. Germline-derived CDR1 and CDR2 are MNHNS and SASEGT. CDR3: CASSEEWTGAYEQYF. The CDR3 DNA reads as TGTGCCAGCAGTGAAGAGTGGACAGGCGCTTACGAGCAGTACTTC.